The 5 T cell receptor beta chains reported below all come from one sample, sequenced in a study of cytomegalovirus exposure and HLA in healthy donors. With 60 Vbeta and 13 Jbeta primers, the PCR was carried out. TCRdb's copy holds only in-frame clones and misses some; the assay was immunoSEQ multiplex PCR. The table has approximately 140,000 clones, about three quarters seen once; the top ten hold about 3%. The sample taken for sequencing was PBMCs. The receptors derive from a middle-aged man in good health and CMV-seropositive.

This chain's CDR3 is CASSYAGTGSSYEQYF. DNA for the CDR3: TGTGCCAGCAGTTACGCAGGGACAGGTAGCTCCTACGAGCAGTACTTC. The chain has TRBV6-5 and TRBJ2-7; 8 bases are a match to TRBD1. The germline V gene encodes CDR1 MNHEY and CDR2 SVGAGI. V gave up 2 bases and J gave up 0 bases; unmatched junction bases: 6. CDR3 size: 16 residues.

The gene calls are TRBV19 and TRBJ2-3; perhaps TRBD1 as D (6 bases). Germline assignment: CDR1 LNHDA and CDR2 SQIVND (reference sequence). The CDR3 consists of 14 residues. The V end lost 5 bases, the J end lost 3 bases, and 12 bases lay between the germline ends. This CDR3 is CASSSQGRTDTQYF. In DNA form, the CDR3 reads TGTGCCAGTAGTTCACAGGGAAGGACAGATACGCAGTATTTT.

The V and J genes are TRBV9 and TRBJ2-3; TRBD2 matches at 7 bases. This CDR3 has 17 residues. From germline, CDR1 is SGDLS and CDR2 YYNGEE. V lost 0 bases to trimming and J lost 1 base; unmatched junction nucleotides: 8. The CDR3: CASSVDEASGRTDTQYF. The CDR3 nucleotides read TGTGCCAGCAGCGTAGATGAGGCTAGCGGACGCACAGATACGCAGTATTTT.

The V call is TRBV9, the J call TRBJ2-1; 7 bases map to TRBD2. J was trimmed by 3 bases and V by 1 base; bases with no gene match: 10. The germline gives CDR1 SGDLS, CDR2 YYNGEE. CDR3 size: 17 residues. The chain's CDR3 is CASSVRSGNPLYNEQFF. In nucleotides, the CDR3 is TGTGCCAGCAGCGTAAGAAGCGGGAATCCACTCTACAATGAGCAGTTCTTC.

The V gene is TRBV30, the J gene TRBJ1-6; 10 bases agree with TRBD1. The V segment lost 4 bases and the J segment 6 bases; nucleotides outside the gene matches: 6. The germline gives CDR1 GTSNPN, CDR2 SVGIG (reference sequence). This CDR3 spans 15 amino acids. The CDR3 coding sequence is TGTGCCTGGAAGGACAGGGGGAGAGGTAATTCACCCCTCCACTTT. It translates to CAWKDRGRGNSPLHF.